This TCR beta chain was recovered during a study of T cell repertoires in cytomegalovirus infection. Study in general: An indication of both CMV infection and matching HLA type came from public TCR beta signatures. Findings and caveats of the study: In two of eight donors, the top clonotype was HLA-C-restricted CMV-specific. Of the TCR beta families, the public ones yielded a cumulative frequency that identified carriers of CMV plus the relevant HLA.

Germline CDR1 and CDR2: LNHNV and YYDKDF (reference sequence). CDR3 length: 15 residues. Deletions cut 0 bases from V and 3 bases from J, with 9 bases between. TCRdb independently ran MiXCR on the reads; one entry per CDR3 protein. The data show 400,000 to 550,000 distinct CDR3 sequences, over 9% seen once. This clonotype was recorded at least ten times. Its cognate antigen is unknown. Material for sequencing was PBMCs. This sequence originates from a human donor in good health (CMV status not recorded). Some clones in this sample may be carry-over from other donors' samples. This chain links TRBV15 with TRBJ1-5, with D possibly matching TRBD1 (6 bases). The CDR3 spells CATSRERGVNQPQHF. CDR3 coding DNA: TGTGCCACCAGCAGAGAGAGGGGGGTCAATCAGCCCCAGCATTTT.